This entry features one T cell receptor (beta chain) sequence. The antigen remains unidentified. This specimen comes from a study of OX40 agonist ivuxolimab in advanced cancers. General study findings and limits: Clonal expansion by week 6 occurred in CD4+ and CD8+ blood T cells (at 0.1 to 3.0 mg/kg). What antigens the expanded peripheral T cells recognized was never established.

Repertoires were generated with immunoSEQ multiplex PCR, while TCRdb's copy carries only in-frame clones and drops some. The table has some 69,000 clones, more than 80% seen once. This receptor was obtained from an adult with an advanced solid tumor such as melanoma, head and neck, liver or kidney cancer. The starting material was CD4+ or CD8+ T cells sorted from blood, obtained in a trial of the OX40 agonist ivuxolimab.

The CDR3, as DNA: TGTGCCAGCAGCTTGGGGATAGCGGGGGCCCAAGGTACGCAGTATTTT. This sequence encodes CASSLGIAGAQGTQYF. The V call is TRBV5-4, the J call TRBJ2-3; TRBD2 matches 9 bases. Germline CDR1 SGHNT, CDR2 YYREEE (reference sequence). The V and J ends lost 0 bases and 8 bases, in that order; junction bases with no gene match: 10. This CDR3 contains 16 residues.